This T cell receptor (beta chain) appears in the sequencing data of a study of T cells after posttransplantation cyclophosphamide. The CDR3 sequence is 14 residues long. CDR1 and CDR2 from the germline V gene are ENHRY and SYGVKD. Trimming cost V 6 bases and J 3 bases; bases outside gene matches: 4. This clone appeared many times. Clones were sequenced by immunoSEQ multiplex PCR, and TCRdb holds only the in-frame ones, with some missing. The sample has 40,000 to 55,000 clones, none seen only once. The TCR sequence derives from a man aged 40-50 years in good health, CMV-negative, and a related stem cell transplant donor. The specimen was PBMCs. This chain links TRBV10-3 with TRBJ2-3; TRBD2 matches at 9 bases. As DNA, the CDR3 is TGTGCCATCAGAATAGCGGGAGATACAGATACGCAGTATTTT. Translated: CAIRIAGDTDTQYF.